These 29 T cell receptor beta chains were all obtained from the same sample, sequenced in a study of shared clonotypes between healthy human individuals. Only in-frame clones appear in the TCRdb table, and some are missing; sequencing was by immunoSEQ multiplex PCR. The data contain roughly 480,000 clones, 65% to 80% of them singletons. Sequencing was performed on PBMCs. The receptors derive from a woman aged 35 to 49 in good health. Some clones in this sample may be carry-over from other donors' samples.

The rearrangement uses TRBV27 and TRBJ2-7, with 10 bases lining up with TRBD2. Looked up from germline, CDR1 is MNHEY and CDR2 is SMNVEV (reference sequence). CDR3 size: 15 residues. The ends lost 5 bases at V and 0 bases at J; junction bases unmatched: 4. In nucleotides, the CDR3 is TGTGCCAGCAGTAAGTCTAGCGGGGGCTCCTACGAGCAGTACTTC. Translated, it gives CASSKSSGGSYEQYF.

The CDR3 spells CASSLIVKETGTYYEQYF. CDR3 in DNA: TGTGCCAGCAGCTTAATAGTAAAAGAGACAGGGACTTACTACGAGCAGTACTTC. The chain joins TRBV7-2 to TRBJ2-7; D is possibly TRBD1 (7 bases). Trimming stripped 2 bases from V and 3 bases from J, with 23 bases between. Germline CDR1 is SGHTA and CDR2 is FQGNSA. There are 18 residues in the CDR3.

The chain combines TRBV6-5 with TRBJ2-7, with D possibly called TRBD1 or TRBD2 (6 bases each). V dropped 5 bases and J dropped 2 bases, with 16 bases sitting between them. The germline gives CDR1 MNHEY, CDR2 SVGAGI. This CDR3 is built from 15 residues. In DNA, the CDR3 is TGTGCCAGCAGTGGTCTTGGCGGGACACCCTACGAGCAGTACTTC. Translated, it gives CASSGLGGTPYEQYF.

The chain joins TRBV30 to TRBJ2-7; 11 nucleotides match TRBD2. V was clipped by 2 bases and J by 2 bases; unmatched bases: 8. Germline V gives CDR1 GTSNPN, CDR2 SVGIG (reference sequence). CDR3 length: 16 residues. The CDR3 sequence: CAWSRPSGRIAYEQYF. The CDR3 DNA reads TGTGCCTGGAGTCGGCCTAGCGGGAGGATAGCCTACGAGCAGTACTTC.

About this clone itself: This may stem from a read error, because a much larger clone lies one nucleotide away. This sample also contains other DNA sequences that code for the same CDR3. The J gene is TRBJ1-1, the V gene TRBV7-9; possible D gene TRBD1, 5 bases. Per the germline V gene, CDR1 is SEHNR and CDR2 is FQNEAQ (reference sequence). The ends were cut back, 3 bases at V and 1 base at J, with 6 bases in the middle. The CDR3 is 13 residues long. DNA for the CDR3: TGTGCCAGCAGCTTGGGGCAGAACACTGAAGCTTTCTTT. This gives the protein CASSLGQNTEAFF. Full variable domain (missing parts from reference TRBV7-9 and TRBJ1-1): DTGVSQNPRHKITKRGQNVTFRCDPISEHNRLYWYRQTLGQGPEFLTYFQNEAQLEKSRLLSDRFSAERPKGSFSTLEIQRTEQGDSAMYLCASSLGQNTEAFFGQGTRLTVV.

The rearrangement links TRBV19 to TRBJ1-1; D gene unclear. This CDR3 comprises 16 residues. CDR1 is LNHDA, CDR2 SQIVND, per germline (reference sequence). V dropped 6 bases and J dropped 0 bases, with 17 bases sitting between them. CDR3 protein: CASSLASGSMNTEAFF. DNA for the CDR3: TGTGCCAGTAGCCTGGCCTCTGGTTCGATGAACACTGAAGCTTTCTTT.

This chain uses TRBV10-3 with TRBJ2-1; 8 bases agree with TRBD1. This CDR3 has 15 residues. CDR1 and CDR2 from the germline V gene are ENHRY and SYGVKD. Losses at the gene ends were 5 bases for V and 9 bases for J; bases not matched to a gene: 12. CDR3 coding DNA: TGTGCCATCAGTCGTGGGACAGGACCGACTCCTGAGCAGTTCTTC. Amino acid sequence: CAISRGTGPTPEQFF.

The chain links TRBV13 to TRBJ2-1; D is possibly TRBD2 (5 bases). CDR1 and CDR2 (germline): PRHDT, FYEKMQ (reference sequence). The CDR3 is 18 amino acids. With 5 bases removed from V and 6 bases from J, the gap between germline ends came to 26 bases. CDR3 sequence: CASSTQRLRGRVGNEQFF. The CDR3, as DNA: TGTGCCAGCAGCACACAGCGGCTACGAGGTAGGGTTGGCAATGAGCAGTTCTTC.

This clone was counted once. The rearrangement links TRBV19 to TRBJ2-7; 10 positions match TRBD2. Trimming cost V 4 bases and J 3 bases; bases outside gene matches: 6. The CDR3 spans 15 residues. Germline CDR1 reads LNHDA; CDR2 reads SQIVND (reference sequence). CDR3 nucleotide sequence: TGTGCCAGTAGTACCGGGCTAGCGGGAGTCTACGAGCAGTACTTC. It specifies CASSTGLAGVYEQYF.

The chain recombines TRBV6-4 with TRBJ1-1; D perhaps matches TRBD1 (5 bases). V was clipped by 9 bases and J by 0 bases, with 11 bases between them. CDR3 length equals 13 residues. Germline-derived CDR1 and CDR2 are MRHNA and SNTAGT. This chain's CDR3 is CARVRRVNTEAFF. The CDR3 coding sequence is TGTGCCAGGGTACGCAGGGTGAACACTGAAGCTTTCTTT.

Turning to this clone: The sample carries other DNA sequences with the same CDR3. The chain employs TRBV14 and TRBJ2-7; D not certain. Trimming stripped 3 bases from V and 3 bases from J, with 3 bases between. There are 11 residues in the CDR3. From germline, CDR1 is SGHDN and CDR2 FVKESK. The CDR3 region is CASSQFYEQYF. For the CDR3, the DNA is TGTGCCAGCAGCCAGTTCTACGAGCAGTACTTC.

The CDR3 DNA sequence: TGTGCCAGTAGTAAAAACCGGGCCCTCCCTGGGGGCTACACCTTC. Translation: CASSKNRALPGGYTF. The J gene is TRBJ1-2, the V gene TRBV19; D is unclear. Trimming took off 4 bases at V and 8 bases at J, with 20 bases between the two ends. Germline V gives CDR1 LNHDA, CDR2 SQIVND (reference sequence). CDR3 length: 15 residues.

Remarks on this clone: Different DNA sequences within this sample yield the same CDR3. Here the CDR3 reads CAISEGRYEQYF. The CDR3 bases are TGTGCCATCAGCGAGGGACGGTACGAGCAGTACTTC. The V and J genes are TRBV10-3 and TRBJ2-7, with D tentatively TRBD1 or TRBD2 (5 bases each). V gave up 6 bases and J gave up 4 bases, with 10 bases separating them. CDR1 is ENHRY, CDR2 SYGVKD, per germline. The CDR3 has 12 residues.

This clone has only one observation. The V gene is TRBV28, the J gene TRBJ2-1; maybe TRBD1 (5 bases). V dropped 2 bases and J dropped 5 bases, with 7 bases sitting between them. Germline V gene lookup returns CDR1 MDHEN and CDR2 SYDVKM. The CDR3 runs 13 residues. CDR3 residues: CASSLDSNNEQFF. In nucleotides, the CDR3 is TGTGCCAGCAGTTTAGACAGCAACAATGAGCAGTTCTTC. Full variable domain (remainder filled in from reference TRBV28 and TRBJ2-1): DVKVTQSSRYLVKRTGEKVFLECVQDMDHENMFWYRQDPGLGLRLIYFSYDVKMKEKGDIPEGYSVSREKKERFSLILESASTNQTSMYLCASSLDSNNEQFFGPGTRLTVL.

The rearrangement joins TRBV11-2 to TRBJ2-7; 10 bases match TRBD1. Germline lookup yields CDR1 SGHAT and CDR2 FQNNGV. J lost 6 bases, V lost 5 bases, and 7 bases had no gene match. CDR3 length equals 14 residues. CDR3 sequence: CASSPTGTGVEQYF. The CDR3 DNA sequence: TGTGCCAGCAGCCCCACCGGGACAGGGGTCGAGCAGTACTTC.

The rearrangement joins TRBV5-6 to TRBJ2-1; 10 bases line up with TRBD2. The ends lost 5 bases at V and 5 bases at J; junction bases unmatched: 7. CDR1 is SGHDT, CDR2 YYEEEE, per germline. The CDR3 spans 15 residues. The CDR3 nucleotides read TGTGCCAGCAGTTACCTTGGACTAGCGGACAATGAGCAGTTCTTC. It encodes CASSYLGLADNEQFF.

The J gene is TRBJ2-7, the V gene TRBV5-5, with 7 bases that match TRBD1. The J segment lost 0 bases and the V segment lost 4 bases, leaving 4 bases of the junction unmatched. CDR3 length: 14 residues. Germline CDR1 SGHKS, CDR2 YYEKEE (reference sequence). The CDR3 spells CASSARDSSYEQYF. In DNA form, the CDR3 reads TGTGCCAGCAGCGCCCGGGACAGCTCCTACGAGCAGTACTTC. Full variable domain (remainder filled in from reference TRBV5-5 and TRBJ2-7): DAGVTQSPTHLIKTRGQQVTLRCSPISGHKSVSWYQQVLGQGPQFIFQYYEKEERGRGNFPDRFSARQFPNYSSELNVNALLLGDSALYLCASSARDSSYEQYFGPGTRLTVT.

The V and J genes are TRBV19 and TRBJ2-1, with TRBD1 identical over 10 bases. Germline V gives CDR1 LNHDA, CDR2 SQIVND (reference sequence). The J segment lost 4 bases and the V segment lost 5 bases, leaving 5 bases of the junction unmatched. The CDR3 is 15 residues long. The CDR3 DNA is TGTGCCAGTAGTGCGGGACAGGGGATTTACAATGAGCAGTTCTTC. Its translation is CASSAGQGIYNEQFF.

J is TRBJ2-7 and V is TRBV29-1; D possibly corresponds to TRBD2 (6 bases). The V gene lost 7 bases and the J gene lost 1 base, with 11 bases spanning the gap. The CDR3 has 12 residues. CDR1 SQVTM and CDR2 ANQGSEA come from the germline V gene. CDR3 sequence: CSAGGRSYEQYF. The CDR3 nucleotides are TGCAGCGCCGGAGGGCGATCCTACGAGCAGTACTTC.

This chain links TRBV11-2 with TRBJ2-5, with TRBD1 matching over 10 bases. This CDR3 is built from 16 residues. Losses at the gene ends were 0 bases for V and 5 bases for J; bases not matched to a gene: 6. The germline V gene has CDR1 SGHAT and CDR2 FQNNGV. CDR3 sequence reads: CASSLDRWDRGETQYF. The DNA of the CDR3 is TGTGCCAGCAGCTTAGATCGATGGGACAGGGGTGAGACCCAGTACTTC.

The CDR3 region has the DNA TGTGCCAGCAGTTCGCTGGACAGGCTAGCCAAAAACATTCAGTACTTC. Its protein product is CASSSLDRLAKNIQYF. This chain joins TRBV28 and TRBJ2-4; 7 bases map to TRBD1. V lost 4 bases and J lost 0; bases outside the gene matches: 6. This CDR3 is built from 16 residues. The germline V gene encodes CDR1 MDHEN and CDR2 SYDVKM.

This chain uses TRBV7-2 with TRBJ2-1; possible D gene TRBD2, 5 bases. Germline CDR1 reads SGHTA; CDR2 reads FQGNSA. The CDR3 runs 14 residues. Trimming left V 2 bases short and J 9 bases short, with 14 bases between. The CDR3 DNA sequence: TGTGCCAGCAGCTTAAATCCTAGCTCCAGTGAGCAGTTCTTC. This encodes CASSLNPSSSEQFF.

The chain is built from TRBV7-6 and TRBJ2-3, with 7 positions matching TRBD2. Per the germline V gene, CDR1 is SGHVS and CDR2 is FNYEAQ. This CDR3 comprises 15 residues. V lost 8 bases, J lost 0 bases, and 8 bases stayed unmatched. CDR3 in amino acids: CASSPMRGSTDTQYF. In nucleotides, the CDR3 is TGTGCCAGCTCCCCTATGCGGGGGAGCACAGATACGCAGTATTTT.

V and J are TRBV27 and TRBJ1-2, with a weak D call TRBD1 (5 bases). V lost 2 bases and J 1 base, leaving 5 bases between the germline ends. The CDR3 has 13 residues. CDR1 is MNHEY and CDR2 is SMNVEV in the germline V gene (reference sequence). DNA of the CDR3: TGTGCCAGCAGTTTACAGGGTAACTATGGCTACACCTTC. It is translated as CASSLQGNYGYTF.

With respect to this clone: Additional DNA sequences in this sample encode the identical CDR3. This chain uses TRBV19 with TRBJ2-5; 8 nucleotides align to TRBD1. This CDR3 comprises 13 residues. The junction had 0 bases not matched to a gene; V was cut back by 4 bases and J by 2 bases. CDR1 is LNHDA and CDR2 is SQIVND in the germline V gene (reference sequence). The CDR3 loop reads CASSRDRQETQYF. The CDR3, as DNA: TGTGCCAGTAGTAGGGACAGGCAAGAGACCCAGTACTTC.

The chain joins TRBV4-1 to TRBJ2-3; TRBD2 aligns across 7 bases. Germline V gene sequence: CDR1 MGHRA, CDR2 YSYEKL. The CDR3 length is 18 residues. The V segment lost 3 bases and the J segment 1 base; nucleotides outside the gene matches: 13. The CDR3: CASSHTLRLAGGTDTQYF. Written as DNA, the CDR3 is TGCGCCAGCAGCCACACCCTCCGACTAGCCGGCGGCACAGATACGCAGTATTTT.

The chain joins TRBV7-9 to TRBJ1-3, with TRBD1 matching over 9 bases. Germline assignment: CDR1 SEHNR and CDR2 FQNEAQ (reference sequence). Trimming cost V 7 bases and J 2 bases; bases outside gene matches: 6. This CDR3 spans 15 amino acids. In DNA form, the CDR3 reads TGTGCCAGCACCATTAGGACAGGGGCTGGAAACACCATATATTTT. Amino acid sequence: CASTIRTGAGNTIYF. Looking up the rest from reference TRBV7-9 and TRBJ1-3 gives the full variable domain: DTGVSQNPRHKITKRGQNVTFRCDPISEHNRLYWYRQTLGQGPEFLTYFQNEAQLEKSRLLSDRFSAERPKGSFSTLEIQRTEQGDSAMYLCASTIRTGAGNTIYFGEGSWLTVV.

The chain's CDR3 is CASNIAGGMYNEQFF. For the CDR3, the DNA is TGCGCCAGCAACATAGCGGGAGGGATGTACAATGAGCAGTTCTTC. This chain uses TRBV5-1 with TRBJ2-1; TRBD2 agrees at 11 bases. Germline lookup yields CDR1 SGHRS and CDR2 YFSETQ. The V gene end was trimmed by 6 bases and the J gene end by 4 bases; junction bases not matched to a gene: 6. The CDR3 length is 15 residues.

This clone was picked up many times. The sample has other DNA sequences that encode this CDR3 too. The genes are TRBV5-1 and TRBJ2-7, with D unclear. Germline V gene lookup returns CDR1 SGHRS and CDR2 YFSETQ. This CDR3 has 11 amino acids. Trimming removed 2 bases from V and 3 bases from J, with 3 bases in between. Here the CDR3 DNA reads TGCGCCAGCAGCTTAAACTACGAGCAGTACTTC. Translated, it gives CASSLNYEQYF.